This entry concerns a single T cell receptor (beta chain). This CDR3 region has 10 residues. V gave up 7 bases and J gave up 3 bases, with 5 bases separating them. Germline V gene lookup returns CDR1 SQVTM and CDR2 ANQGSEA. These data are taken from a study of T cell repertoires in ileal Crohn's disease. Study summary: Thiopurines (under 12) or anti-TNF agents (roughly 18) were given postoperatively to about half.

This table comes from immunoSEQ multiplex PCR, and its TCRdb copy is limited to in-frame clones, with some not included. The data show around 5,300 clones, with 88% seen just once and approximately 0.84% held by the top ten. Lamina propria lymphocytes from surgical specimens were isolated on a density gradient before sorting. The chain combines TRBV29-1 with TRBJ2-3, with no clear D. Sequenced input: CD4+ T cells from ileum. This receptor was taken from an adult with Crohn's disease. Some clones in this sample may be carry-over from other donors' samples. The CDR3 protein is CSGATDTQYF. CDR3 in DNA: TGCAGCGGAGCTACAGATACGCAGTATTTT.